This TCR beta chain originates from a study of technical replicates of blood from several donors. Profiling relied on immunoSEQ multiplex PCR, and the TCRdb table lists in-frame clones only, not all of them. This table holds around 80,000 clones, 98% found once. The V end was cut by 0 bases, the J end by 1 base, with 6 bases between. This CDR3 has 14 amino acids. The germline V gene has CDR1 KGHSH and CDR2 LQKENI. J is TRBJ1-1 and V is TRBV18; no clear D gene. This clonotype originated in a human donor in good health. Material for sequencing was T cells isolated from PBMCs. In DNA form, the CDR3 reads TGTGCCAGCTCACCACCCAGCGCGAACACTGAAGCTTTCTTT. Its translation is CASSPPSANTEAFF. The full variable domain, with the rest looked up from reference TRBV18 and TRBJ1-1, is NAGVMQNPRHLVRRRGQEARLRCSPMKGHSHVYWYRQLPEEGLKFMVYLQKENIIDESGMPKERFSAEFPKEGPSILRIQQVVRGDSAAYFCASSPPSANTEAFFGQGTRLTVV.